Here is one TCR beta chain with its context. Its binding antigen is unknown. The record has no base qualities; no much larger clone is one base away. The immunoSEQ Assay, a bias-controlled multiplex PCR, was used to amplify TCRbeta CDR3 regions from genomic DNA. Per the original workflow: The number of nucleated cells in each sample was estimated by amplification of reference gene primers within the assay. Sequence reads were collapsed and filtered to measure the absolute abundance of every unique TCRbeta CDR3 rearrangement. For each sample, productive Simpson clonality was calculated by taking the square root of Simpson's diversity index across productive rearrangements. The table comes from immuneACCESS by way of TCRdb, which keeps in-frame sequences with V and J called. Part of the clones is missing from these tables; in studies checked, under half for an unresolved V gene and the rest for unknown reasons. V and J calls and clone size are given by that table; D and trimming were obtained from the DNA. The sample table contains more than 250,000 clones; only one count was recorded for approximately 83% of them. Jointly, the top ten make up around 2.1% of the sample.

Another Seattle source contributed samples from volunteer blood donors who had recovered from COVID-19. Collaborating institutions collected whole blood in K2EDTA tubes following their own protocols. For TCRbeta analysis, collaborator samples were shipped as frozen whole blood, as isolated PBMCs, or as DNA extracted from either sample type. The data were taken from a study of blood T cell repertoires in COVID-19 (dated by TCRdb to about 2020). Turning to the overall study: Collaborator samples came from the United States, Italy and Spain and covered acute and convalescent phases of COVID-19. The prospective study material was composed of cDNA or gDNA derived from T cells, B-cell-depleted T cells, or PBMCs. Nearly every sample came with metadata listing a de-identified subject ID, COVID-19 status, age in years and sex. The dataset comprised deeply sampled blood TCRbeta repertoires from subjects exposed to, actively infected with, or recovered from COVID-19. Where available, HLA class I and class II types were taken from metadata supplied by the sample provider and were not determined by assay-based typing. The repertoires were made available in a free public database intended to serve as a resource for research on the immune response to SARS-CoV-2. The samples were drawn from the first 160 participants of the ongoing ImmuneRACE study and from 950 to 1,500 subjects provided by 6 global collaborators. Study-wide findings and limitations: Clinical and demographic metadata were provided uncurated, with the amount varying by source and participant.

Sequenced input: peripheral blood. This TCR derives from a woman aged 25 to 39 who had recovered from COVID-19.

CDR3 reads: CASGLPRDRGLQETQYF. The DNA is TGTGCTAGTGGTTTGCCCAGGGACAGGGGACTTCAAGAGACCCAGTACTTC. The rearrangement joined TRBV12-5 to TRBJ2-5; 10 central nucleotides agree with TRBD1. Per the germline V gene, LGHNT is the CDR1 and FRNRAP is the CDR2. Reading from cysteine to phenylalanine, the CDR3 counts 17 amino acids. The entry retains the CDR3 DNA only, 51 bases that are in frame from base 1. Compared with germline, V lacks 2 bases and J lacks 2 bases; bases without a gene match: 8.